This is a list of T cell receptor beta chains from one sample in a study of blood T cell repertoires in COVID-19. Assay: immunoSEQ multiplex PCR; the TCRdb copy retains only in-frame clones and omits some. The repertoire holds about 190,000 clones, approximately 91% seen once, with about 1.1% in the top ten. Sequenced material: peripheral blood. The receptors originated from a man aged 30 to 39 with acute or convalescent COVID-19. The CDR3 runs from the conserved cysteine through the conserved F or W. Fields, in order: V gene, D gene, J gene, clone size, CDR3 length, CDR3 DNA, CDR3 protein. A D gene is named only where the DNA matches it firmly. The size of a clone is reported for some rows only, either as once, few or many, or as a class for expanded clones.

V gene: TRBV4-1
D gene: TRBD2
J gene: TRBJ2-1
clone size: .
CDR3 length: 17
CDR3 DNA: TGCGCCAGCAGCCAAGATCGCAGGACTAGCGGTCTTAATGAGCAGTTCTTC
CDR3 protein: CASSQDRRTSGLNEQFF

V gene: TRBV7-9
D gene: .
J gene: TRBJ1-1
clone size: once
CDR3 length: 15
CDR3 DNA: TGTGCCAGCAGCTTACCCAGGGGCCCGAACACTGAAGCTTTCTTT
CDR3 protein: CASSLPRGPNTEAFF

V gene: TRBV19
D gene: .
J gene: TRBJ1-2
clone size: .
CDR3 length: 15
CDR3 DNA: TGTGCCAGTAGTCCTCAGGGGAAACCTAACCATGGCTACACCTTC
CDR3 protein: CASSPQGKPNHGYTF

V gene: TRBV11-2
D gene: TRBD1
J gene: TRBJ1-2
clone size: .
CDR3 length: 15
CDR3 DNA: TGTGCCAGCAGCCGAAGTGCGACAGGGGATTATGGCTACACCTTC
CDR3 protein: CASSRSATGDYGYTF

V gene: TRBV10-3
D gene: TRBD1
J gene: TRBJ2-7
clone size: .
CDR3 length: 13
CDR3 DNA: TGTGCCATCAGTCCGACAGGGGAGCACGAGCAGTACTTC
CDR3 protein: CAISPTGEHEQYF

V gene: TRBV13
D gene: .
J gene: TRBJ1-4
clone size: .
CDR3 length: 14
CDR3 DNA: TGTGCCAGCAGGAACAGTGTACCTAATGAAAAACTGTTTTTT
CDR3 protein: CASRNSVPNEKLFF

V gene: TRBV7-2
D gene: TRBD1
J gene: TRBJ1-1
clone size: .
CDR3 length: 16
CDR3 DNA: TGTGCCAGCACCCACTCTGGGGACAGGATGAACACTGAAGCTTTCTTT
CDR3 protein: CASTHSGDRMNTEAFF

V gene: TRBV7-9
D gene: .
J gene: TRBJ2-7
clone size: .
CDR3 length: 12
CDR3 DNA: TGTGCCAGCAGCTTAGCCACCTACGAGCAGTACTTC
CDR3 protein: CASSLATYEQYF

V gene: TRBV19
D gene: .
J gene: TRBJ1-2
clone size: once
CDR3 length: 13
CDR3 DNA: TGTGCCAGTAGTGATCTAGGTCACTATGGCTACACCTTC
CDR3 protein: CASSDLGHYGYTF

V gene: TRBV7-9
D gene: TRBD1
J gene: TRBJ1-5
clone size: .
CDR3 length: 13
CDR3 DNA: TGTGCCAGCAGCAGGGACAGTTACCAGCCCCAGCATTTT
CDR3 protein: CASSRDSYQPQHF

V gene: TRBV9
D gene: .
J gene: TRBJ1-6
clone size: .
CDR3 length: 14
CDR3 DNA: TGTGCCAGCAGCACCCAGGACATGGGTTCACCCCTCCACTTT
CDR3 protein: CASSTQDMGSPLHF

V gene: TRBV3-1/TRBV3-2
D gene: .
J gene: TRBJ1-4
clone size: .
CDR3 length: 15
CDR3 DNA: TGTGCCAGCAGCAAGCGACAGAGGGGAGGTGAAAAACTGTTTTTT
CDR3 protein: CASSKRQRGGEKLFF

V gene: TRBV5-5
D gene: .
J gene: TRBJ1-4
clone size: .
CDR3 length: 15
CDR3 DNA: TGTGCCAGCAGCCCCCGCTTAGGGGGTAATGAAAAACTGTTTTTT
CDR3 protein: CASSPRLGGNEKLFF

V gene: TRBV6-5
D gene: .
J gene: TRBJ2-1
clone size: .
CDR3 length: 13
CDR3 DNA: TGTGCCAGCAGTTACGGACAGAACAATGAGCAGTTCTTC
CDR3 protein: CASSYGQNNEQFF

V gene: TRBV27
D gene: .
J gene: TRBJ1-1
clone size: .
CDR3 length: 14
CDR3 DNA: TGTGCCAGCAGTTCACCGGGGTGGGGCACTGAAGCTTTCTTT
CDR3 protein: CASSSPGWGTEAFF

V gene: TRBV2
D gene: TRBD1
J gene: TRBJ2-5
clone size: .
CDR3 length: 17
CDR3 DNA: TGTGCCAGCAGTGATTCCCCTTTCCGGACAGGGGAAGAGACCCAGTACTTC
CDR3 protein: CASSDSPFRTGEETQYF

V gene: TRBV2
D gene: .
J gene: TRBJ1-1
clone size: few
CDR3 length: 17
CDR3 DNA: TGTGCCAGCAGGAATCCGACAGACCCCGTGGGGAACACTGAAGCTTTCTTT
CDR3 protein: CASRNPTDPVGNTEAFF

V gene: TRBV6-6
D gene: TRBD1
J gene: TRBJ1-1
clone size: .
CDR3 length: 16
CDR3 DNA: TGTGCCAGCATCAAACCAACAGGGGGTCGGAACACTGAAGCTTTCTTT
CDR3 protein: CASIKPTGGRNTEAFF

V gene: TRBV6-4
D gene: .
J gene: TRBJ2-3
clone size: .
CDR3 length: 12
CDR3 DNA: TGTGCCAGCAGTGTGGCGGGGCCTACGCAGTATTTT
CDR3 protein: CASSVAGPTQYF

V gene: TRBV7-8
D gene: .
J gene: TRBJ2-5
clone size: .
CDR3 length: 13
CDR3 DNA: TGTGCCAGCAGCTTAGTACAGGGACAGACCCAGTACTTC
CDR3 protein: CASSLVQGQTQYF

V gene: TRBV6-5
D gene: .
J gene: TRBJ1-2
clone size: .
CDR3 length: 15
CDR3 DNA: TGTGCCAGCAGACAGGAATCGACCGCTAACTATGGCTACACCTTC
CDR3 protein: CASRQESTANYGYTF

V gene: TRBV18
D gene: TRBD1
J gene: TRBJ2-7
clone size: few
CDR3 length: 15
CDR3 DNA: TGTGCCAGCTCTCAGGGACAGGGGGCGCTTAAGGAGCAGTACTTC
CDR3 protein: CASSQGQGALKEQYF

V gene: TRBV6-5
D gene: TRBD1
J gene: TRBJ2-3
clone size: .
CDR3 length: 14
CDR3 DNA: TGTGCCAGCAGGAGGGACAGGAGCACAGATACGCAGTATTTT
CDR3 protein: CASRRDRSTDTQYF

V gene: TRBV15
D gene: TRBD1
J gene: TRBJ1-2
clone size: .
CDR3 length: 15
CDR3 DNA: TGTGCCACCAGCAGGACGATGACAGGGGTTTATGGCTACACCTTC
CDR3 protein: CATSRTMTGVYGYTF

V gene: TRBV30
D gene: .
J gene: TRBJ2-6
clone size: .
CDR3 length: 15
CDR3 DNA: TGTGCCTGGACCCTCAGACAGTATGGGGCCAACGTCCTGACTTTC
CDR3 protein: CAWTLRQYGANVLTF

V gene: TRBV5-1
D gene: TRBD2
J gene: TRBJ2-2
clone size: .
CDR3 length: 15
CDR3 DNA: TGCGCCAGCAGCTTGGTGCGGGGGGAATCCGGGGAGCTGTTTTTT
CDR3 protein: CASSLVRGESGELFF

V gene: TRBV28
D gene: TRBD2
J gene: TRBJ2-7
clone size: once
CDR3 length: 15
CDR3 DNA: TGTGCCAGCCTTGGACTAAAAGCGGGAGGGTACGAGCAGTACTTC
CDR3 protein: CASLGLKAGGYEQYF

V gene: TRBV28
D gene: .
J gene: TRBJ1-2
clone size: .
CDR3 length: 12
CDR3 DNA: TGTGCCAGCAGTTTAAGGCGGGGAGGCTACACCTTC
CDR3 protein: CASSLRRGGYTF

V gene: TRBV27
D gene: TRBD1
J gene: TRBJ2-2
clone size: .
CDR3 length: 13
CDR3 DNA: TGTGCCAGCAGTTCCCAGGGGGCCGGGGAGCTGTTTTTT
CDR3 protein: CASSSQGAGELFF

V gene: TRBV5-5
D gene: .
J gene: TRBJ1-2
clone size: .
CDR3 length: 13
CDR3 DNA: TGTGCCAGCAGTAATCAGGGATCCTATGGCTACACCTTC
CDR3 protein: CASSNQGSYGYTF

V gene: TRBV5-1
D gene: .
J gene: TRBJ2-5
clone size: .
CDR3 length: 15
CDR3 DNA: TGCGCCAGCAGCTTGTCGGTACGGCAGGTAGAGACCCAGTACTTC
CDR3 protein: CASSLSVRQVETQYF

V gene: TRBV30
D gene: .
J gene: TRBJ1-5
clone size: .
CDR3 length: 13
CDR3 DNA: TGTGCCTGGAGTGTGCAGGGGAATCAGCCCCAGCATTTT
CDR3 protein: CAWSVQGNQPQHF

V gene: TRBV29-1
D gene: .
J gene: TRBJ1-2
clone size: .
CDR3 length: 13
CDR3 DNA: TGCAGCCTTTCCCGAGGACAAGGCTATGGCTACACCTTC
CDR3 protein: CSLSRGQGYGYTF

V gene: TRBV20-1
D gene: TRBD1
J gene: TRBJ1-6
clone size: .
CDR3 length: 14
CDR3 DNA: TGCAGTGCTAGTCAAGGGACAGAGAATTCACCCCTCCACTTT
CDR3 protein: CSASQGTENSPLHF

V gene: TRBV18
D gene: .
J gene: TRBJ1-2
clone size: .
CDR3 length: 18
CDR3 DNA: TGTGCCAGCTCACCAGTGCCCCGAGCTCGGCCAGGGCCTCTAGGCTACACCTTC
CDR3 protein: CASSPVPRARPGPLGYTF

V gene: TRBV30
D gene: .
J gene: TRBJ2-3
clone size: once
CDR3 length: 13
CDR3 DNA: TGTGCCTGGACTTTTCTTAGCACAGATACGCAGTATTTT
CDR3 protein: CAWTFLSTDTQYF

V gene: TRBV3-1/TRBV3-2
D gene: .
J gene: TRBJ1-6
clone size: .
CDR3 length: 14
CDR3 DNA: TGTGCCAGCAGGGGCGACACTCAGGGTACACCCCTCCACTTT
CDR3 protein: CASRGDTQGTPLHF

V gene: TRBV9
D gene: TRBD1
J gene: TRBJ1-2
clone size: .
CDR3 length: 15
CDR3 DNA: TGTGCCAGCAGCGTAGGCCTGGGACAGGGATATGGCTACACCTTC
CDR3 protein: CASSVGLGQGYGYTF

V gene: TRBV11-2
D gene: .
J gene: TRBJ2-2
clone size: once
CDR3 length: 16
CDR3 DNA: TGTGCCAGCAATCACTGGGCAGGGCAAGGCACCGGGGAGCTGTTTTTT
CDR3 protein: CASNHWAGQGTGELFF

V gene: TRBV27
D gene: .
J gene: TRBJ1-5
clone size: once
CDR3 length: 15
CDR3 DNA: TGTGCCAGCAGTTTATTAGGAGGGGGCAATCAGCCCCAGCATTTT
CDR3 protein: CASSLLGGGNQPQHF

V gene: TRBV5-1
D gene: TRBD1
J gene: TRBJ1-2
clone size: .
CDR3 length: 14
CDR3 DNA: TGCGCCAGCAACGAACCGGGACAGAACTATGGCTACACCTTC
CDR3 protein: CASNEPGQNYGYTF

V gene: TRBV19
D gene: TRBD1
J gene: TRBJ1-6
clone size: .
CDR3 length: 16
CDR3 DNA: TGTGCCACCACGGCCGGGGGGGACAGATATAATTCACCCCTCCACTTT
CDR3 protein: CATTAGGDRYNSPLHF

V gene: TRBV5-6
D gene: .
J gene: TRBJ1-2
clone size: .
CDR3 length: 13
CDR3 DNA: TGTGCCAGCAGTTCGGACGGGGAGTATGGCTACACCTTC
CDR3 protein: CASSSDGEYGYTF

V gene: TRBV5-4
D gene: .
J gene: TRBJ1-4
clone size: .
CDR3 length: 13
CDR3 DNA: TGTGCCAGCAGCAGAGGGGGAAATGAAAAACTGTTTTTT
CDR3 protein: CASSRGGNEKLFF

V gene: TRBV2
D gene: .
J gene: TRBJ2-2
clone size: once
CDR3 length: 12
CDR3 DNA: TGTGCCAGCACCATCAACACCGGGGAGCTGTTTTTT
CDR3 protein: CASTINTGELFF

V gene: TRBV15
D gene: TRBD1
J gene: TRBJ1-2
clone size: .
CDR3 length: 16
CDR3 DNA: TGTGCCACCAGCAGAGATCTCTTAGAGGGGGCCTATGGCTACACCTTC
CDR3 protein: CATSRDLLEGAYGYTF

V gene: TRBV7-2
D gene: .
J gene: TRBJ1-5
clone size: .
CDR3 length: 15
CDR3 DNA: TGTGCCAGCAGCTTAGGAGGTGCTTCCAATCAGCCCCAGCATTTT
CDR3 protein: CASSLGGASNQPQHF

V gene: TRBV12-3/TRBV12-4
D gene: .
J gene: TRBJ1-5
clone size: .
CDR3 length: 13
CDR3 DNA: TGTGCCAGCAGTCAACAGATAAATCAGCCCCAGCATTTT
CDR3 protein: CASSQQINQPQHF

V gene: TRBV9
D gene: .
J gene: TRBJ2-2
clone size: .
CDR3 length: 15
CDR3 DNA: TGTGCCAGCACCTTCGCGGATACGAACACCGGGGAGCTGTTTTTT
CDR3 protein: CASTFADTNTGELFF